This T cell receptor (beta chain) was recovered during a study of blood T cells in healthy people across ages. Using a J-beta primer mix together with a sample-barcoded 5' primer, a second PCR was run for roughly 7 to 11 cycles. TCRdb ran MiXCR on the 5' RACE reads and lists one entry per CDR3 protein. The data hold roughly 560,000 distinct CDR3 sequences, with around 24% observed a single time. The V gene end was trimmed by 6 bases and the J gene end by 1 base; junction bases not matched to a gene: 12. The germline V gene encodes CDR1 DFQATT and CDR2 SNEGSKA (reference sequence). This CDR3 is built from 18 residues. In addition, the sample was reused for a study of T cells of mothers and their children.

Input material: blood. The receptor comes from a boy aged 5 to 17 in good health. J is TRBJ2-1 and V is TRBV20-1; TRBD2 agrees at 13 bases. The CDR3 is CSALRRTSGSWSYNEQFF. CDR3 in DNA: TGCAGTGCCCTACGAAGGACTAGCGGGAGTTGGTCCTACAATGAGCAGTTCTTC.